One sample yielded the 17 T cell receptor beta chains listed below, sequenced in a study of shared clonotypes between healthy human individuals. Naive CD8 cells comprised CD45RO-negative, CCR7-positively selected cells, excluding terminally differentiated effector memory CD45RA+ cells. Data came from immunoSEQ multiplex PCR; TCRdb stores just in-frame clones and leaves some out. The table lists 600,000 or so clones, roughly 98% of them singletons. Material for sequencing was naive CD8+ T cells sorted from blood. The source is a man aged 25 to 45 in good health.

This clone was counted a single time. The chain links TRBV29-1 to TRBJ2-2, with D unclear. Trimming removed 3 bases from V and 1 base from J, with 9 bases in between. The CDR3 has 14 amino acids. Germline lookup yields CDR1 SQVTM and CDR2 ANQGSEA. This CDR3 is CSVEGGVNTGELFF. CDR3 DNA: TGCAGCGTTGAGGGTGGGGTGAACACCGGGGAGCTGTTTTTT.

The chain carries TRBV27 and TRBJ2-7, with D perhaps TRBD2 (5 bases). Germline CDR1 and CDR2: MNHEY and SMNVEV (reference sequence). The CDR3 extends over 13 amino acids. Trimming stripped 4 bases from V and 3 bases from J, with 10 bases between. CDR3 sequence reads: CASSYKRSYEQYF. The CDR3 DNA follows: TGTGCCAGCAGTTATAAGCGGAGCTACGAGCAGTACTTC.

J is TRBJ1-2 and V is TRBV11-2; D gene uncertain. Germline CDR1 and CDR2: SGHAT and FQNNGV. This CDR3 is 15 amino acids long. V dropped 3 bases and J dropped 5 bases, with 16 bases sitting between them. CDR3 region: CASSFTETTRYGYTF. The CDR3 coding sequence is TGTGCCAGCAGCTTTACCGAGACCACACGGTATGGCTACACCTTC.

The genes are TRBV5-1 and TRBJ2-1; D is ambiguous. The CDR3 loop spans 13 amino acids. Trimming removed 1 base at V and 6 bases at J, with 8 bases between. Per germline, CDR1 SGHRS and CDR2 YFSETQ. For the CDR3, the DNA is TGCGCCAGCAGCTTGACGTCCCCCAATGAGCAGTTCTTC. Protein product: CASSLTSPNEQFF.

V is TRBV4-2 and J is TRBJ2-1, with 7 nucleotides matching TRBD2. Unmatched junction bases numbered 16, after V lost 3 bases and J lost 8 bases. The germline V gene encodes CDR1 LGHNA and CDR2 YNFKEQ. This CDR3 region has 17 residues. CDR3 DNA: TGTGCCAGCAGCCATGCCCTCCCGGGACTGGGGGGGGATGAGCAGTTCTTC. Translation gives CASSHALPGLGGDEQFF.

The chain employs TRBV29-1 and TRBJ2-2; D is undetermined. The CDR3 contains 11 residues. With 7 bases removed from V and 3 bases from J, the gap between germline ends came to 6 bases. CDR1 is SQVTM, CDR2 ANQGSEA, per germline. The CDR3 nucleotides are TGCAGCGGGCTATACACCGGGGAGCTGTTTTTT. Translation: CSGLYTGELFF.

This chain uses TRBV5-1 with TRBJ1-2, with D unresolved. Per germline, CDR1 SGHRS and CDR2 YFSETQ. This CDR3 spans 15 amino acids. The germline V and J ends were trimmed by 4 bases and 1 base, with 14 bases remaining between them. The CDR3: CASSHEGGVNYGYTF. In DNA, the CDR3 is TGCGCCAGCAGCCACGAGGGCGGCGTTAACTATGGCTACACCTTC. The full variable domain, rest sourced from reference TRBV5-1 and TRBJ1-2, is KAGVTQTPRYLIKTRGQQVTLSCSPISGHRSVSWYQQTPGQGLQFLFEYFSETQRNKGNFPGRFSGRQFSNSRSEMNVSTLELGDSALYLCASSHEGGVNYGYTFGSGTRLTVV.

The rearrangement uses TRBV9 and TRBJ2-1, with D tentatively TRBD2 (5 bases). The V and J ends lost 0 bases and 6 bases respectively, with 10 bases between them. CDR3 size: 14 residues. The germline V gene encodes CDR1 SGDLS and CDR2 YYNGEE. CDR3 bases: TGTGCCAGCAGCGTAGATCTAGCAGGCAATGAGCAGTTCTTC. Amino acid sequence: CASSVDLAGNEQFF.

The chain combines TRBV9 with TRBJ2-1; 7 nucleotides match TRBD2. The CDR3 covers 15 residues. Trimming took 1 base from V and 10 from J; bases not matched to a gene: 11. CDR1 SGDLS and CDR2 YYNGEE come from the germline V gene. CDR3 in DNA: TGTGCCAGCAGCGTAAACGTTGCGGGAGCGAACGAGCAGTTCTTC. Translated, it gives CASSVNVAGANEQFF.

In the case of this clone: In the same sample, other DNA sequences code for this CDR3. CDR3 sequence: CASSLVGYEQYF. The DNA for the CDR3 is TGTGCCAGCAGCTTAGTGGGTTACGAGCAGTACTTC. The chain combines TRBV11-2 with TRBJ2-7; D gene unclear. The V and J ends lost 1 base and 4 bases respectively, with 5 bases between them. The length of the CDR3 is 12 residues. Germline CDR1 reads SGHAT; CDR2 reads FQNNGV.

The chain recombines TRBV4-1 with TRBJ2-7; 8 bases fit TRBD1. Germline CDR1 reads MGHRA; CDR2 reads YSYEKL. This CDR3 comprises 19 residues. V lost 3 bases, J lost 2 bases, and 18 bases stayed unmatched. CDR3 sequence reads: CASSHTQWHPGQEAYEQYF. CDR3 coding DNA: TGCGCCAGCAGCCACACACAGTGGCACCCGGGACAGGAAGCCTACGAGCAGTACTTC.

The chain is built from TRBV29-1 and TRBJ1-2; D remains unclear. Trimming left V 0 bases short and J 2 bases short, with 10 bases between. CDR1 is SQVTM and CDR2 is ANQGSEA in the germline V gene. CDR3 length equals 14 residues. The CDR3 protein is CSVEDRAGNYGYTF. CDR3 DNA: TGCAGCGTTGAAGATCGCGCAGGCAACTATGGCTACACCTTC.

J is TRBJ1-2 and V is TRBV25-1; TRBD1 agrees at 9 bases. V trimming: 7 bases; J trimming: 6 bases; junction bases outside the gene matches: 6. The CDR3 is 13 residues long. Germline V CDR1 and CDR2: MGHDK, SYGVNS. The CDR3: CASIGTGPNGYTF. CDR3 bases: TGTGCCAGCATCGGGACAGGGCCCAATGGCTACACCTTC.

CDR3 sequence (DNA): TGTGCCAGCAGCCTGCCGGTTCAAGATACGCAGTATTTT. Translated, it gives CASSLPVQDTQYF. This sequence joins TRBV5-5 and TRBJ2-3; no firm D call. The length of the CDR3 is 13 residues. Germline CDR1 reads SGHKS; CDR2 reads YYEKEE (reference sequence). V was trimmed by 4 bases and J by 5 bases, leaving 11 bases between them. Full variable domain (missing parts from reference TRBV5-5 and TRBJ2-3): DAGVTQSPTHLIKTRGQQVTLRCSPISGHKSVSWYQQVLGQGPQFIFQYYEKEERGRGNFPDRFSARQFPNYSSELNVNALLLGDSALYLCASSLPVQDTQYFGPGTRLTVL.

J is TRBJ2-1 and V is TRBV10-1; D gene uncertain. CDR1 and CDR2 from the germline V gene are WNHNN and SYGVQD (reference sequence). V lost 2 bases and J lost 8, with 16 bases in between. The CDR3 loop spans 15 amino acids. CDR3 sequence: CASSEGRSAFDEQFF. CDR3 nucleotides: TGCGCCAGCAGTGAGGGTCGAAGCGCTTTTGATGAGCAGTTCTTC.

This clone has just one count. The CDR3 sequence is CASSLGQGLIRQYF. The DNA of the CDR3 is TGTGCCAGCAGTTTAGGGCAGGGGCTCATCCGGCAGTACTTC. The rearrangement uses TRBV27 and TRBJ2-7, with D maybe TRBD1 (6 bases). CDR1 is MNHEY, CDR2 SMNVEV, per germline (reference sequence). CDR3 length: 14 amino acids. Trimming pared 2 bases from V and 9 bases from J, leaving 17 bases between.

J is TRBJ1-1 and V is TRBV4-1, with 8 nucleotides matching TRBD1. CDR3 size: 17 residues. V was clipped by 1 base and J by 0 bases; unmatched bases: 7. Per germline, CDR1 MGHRA and CDR2 YSYEKL. CDR3 nucleotide sequence: TGCGCCAGCAGCCAAGGTCCAGGGGGCTACATGAACACTGAAGCTTTCTTT. Protein product: CASSQGPGGYMNTEAFF.